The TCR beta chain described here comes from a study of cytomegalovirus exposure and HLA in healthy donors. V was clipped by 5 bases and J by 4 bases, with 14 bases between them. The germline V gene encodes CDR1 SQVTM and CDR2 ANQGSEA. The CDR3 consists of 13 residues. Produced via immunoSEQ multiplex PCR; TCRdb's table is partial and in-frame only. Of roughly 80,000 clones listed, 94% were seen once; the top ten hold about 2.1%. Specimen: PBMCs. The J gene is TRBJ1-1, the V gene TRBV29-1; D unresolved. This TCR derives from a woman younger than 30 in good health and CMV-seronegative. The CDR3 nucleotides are TGCAGCGTTCGCGCGAGAGAGTCCACTGAAGCTTTCTTT. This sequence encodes CSVRARESTEAFF.